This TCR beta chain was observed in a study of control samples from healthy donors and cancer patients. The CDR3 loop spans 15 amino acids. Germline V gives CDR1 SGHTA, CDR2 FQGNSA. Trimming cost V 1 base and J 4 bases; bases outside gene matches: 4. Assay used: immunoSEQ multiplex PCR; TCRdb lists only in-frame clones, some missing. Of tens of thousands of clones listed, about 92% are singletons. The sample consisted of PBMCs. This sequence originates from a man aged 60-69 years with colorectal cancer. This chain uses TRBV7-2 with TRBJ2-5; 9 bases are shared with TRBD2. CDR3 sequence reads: CASSLGGGGAETQYF. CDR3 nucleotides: TGTGCCAGCAGCTTAGGCGGCGGGGGGGCAGAGACCCAGTACTTC.